This passage covers 7 T cell receptor beta chains from one sample sequenced in a study of blood T cell repertoires in COVID-19. Only in-frame clones appear in the TCRdb table, and some are missing; sequencing was by immunoSEQ multiplex PCR. Among roughly 180,000 clones listed, approximately 85% were seen once. The specimen sequenced was peripheral blood. All receptors come from a woman in her sixties with acute or convalescent COVID-19.

The chain joins TRBV2 to TRBJ1-2; D call uncertain. In germline, CDR1 is SNHLY, CDR2 FYNNEI. This CDR3 has 12 amino acids. Trimming cost V 6 bases and J 2 bases, with 7 bases left between them. CDR3 residues: CASRTRNYGYTF. For the CDR3, the DNA is TGTGCCAGCAGAACACGAAACTATGGCTACACCTTC.

The chain uses TRBV5-1 and TRBJ1-4; tentatively, D is TRBD1 (5 bases). Trimming removed 4 bases from V and 4 bases from J, with 8 bases in between. The CDR3 sequence is 13 residues long. Germline values: CDR1 SGHRS, CDR2 YFSETQ. Here the CDR3 DNA reads TGCGCCAGCAGCCCAGGGCTTAATGAAAAACTGTTTTTT. It encodes CASSPGLNEKLFF.

This clone was detected ten times or more. V is TRBV5-1 and J is TRBJ1-2; tentative D call: TRBD1 (6 bases). With 0 bases removed from V and 4 bases from J, the gap between germline ends came to 16 bases. Germline CDR1 is SGHRS and CDR2 is YFSETQ. There are 16 residues in the CDR3. CDR3 region: CASSLDAQTGVYGYTF. The CDR3 DNA follows: TGCGCCAGCAGCTTGGATGCACAGACAGGCGTCTATGGCTACACCTTC.

The chain recombines TRBV29-1 with TRBJ2-5; 7 positions agree with TRBD1. The CDR3 is made up of 13 amino acids. V was clipped by 4 bases and J by 3 bases; unmatched bases: 5. In germline, CDR1 is SQVTM, CDR2 ANQGSEA. The CDR3 loop is CSVGQGWKETQYF. The CDR3 DNA sequence: TGCAGCGTTGGACAGGGATGGAAAGAGACCCAGTACTTC.

The CDR3 region is CASSRQTTEAFF. CDR3 DNA sequence: TGTGCCAGCAGCAGGCAGACCACTGAAGCTTTCTTT. The rearrangement links TRBV6-5 to TRBJ1-1, with unresolved D. Germline CDR1 and CDR2: MNHEY and SVGAGI. The CDR3 extends over 12 amino acids. The V and J ends lost 6 bases and 4 bases respectively, with 9 bases between them.

The chain uses TRBV6-4 and TRBJ2-2; TRBD2 matches at 8 bases. Germline V CDR1 and CDR2: MRHNA, SNTAGT. There are 17 residues in the CDR3. The V gene end was trimmed by 0 bases and the J gene end by 3 bases; junction bases not matched to a gene: 6. The CDR3 sequence: CASSDSRSGRYTGELFF. The CDR3 nucleotides are TGTGCCAGCAGTGACTCGAGAAGCGGGAGATACACCGGGGAGCTGTTTTTT.

The CDR3 DNA is TGTGCCACCAGCATAGACGCCCAGTCTAACTATGGCTACACCTTC. The encoded protein is CATSIDAQSNYGYTF. The rearrangement uses TRBV15 and TRBJ1-2, with unresolved D. CDR1 and CDR2 from the germline V gene are LNHNV and YYDKDF (reference sequence). Between the trimmed V and J ends, which lost 4 bases and 0 bases, there was a span of 12 bases. CDR3 length: 15 residues. The variable domain in full, completed from reference TRBV15 and TRBJ1-2, reads DAMVIQNPRYQVTQFGKPVTLSCSQTLNHNVMYWYQQKSSQAPKLLFHYYDKDFNNEADTPDNFQSRRPNTSFCFLDIRSPGLGDTAMYLCATSIDAQSNYGYTFGSGTRLTVV.